The rows below give T cell receptor beta chains drawn from one sample of a study of cytomegalovirus exposure and HLA in healthy donors. Here immunoSEQ multiplex PCR was the method, and the copy in TCRdb shows in-frame clones only, minus some. The sample shows about 160,000 clones, roughly 80% of them seen only once. The sequenced sample consisted of PBMCs. All receptors derive from a female donor in good health and CMV-seronegative. CDR3s include the opening cysteine and the closing phenylalanine or tryptophan. The D gene is left open where the match is weak. Size is stated for part of the rows, as once, few or many counts, or as a class when the clone is expanded.

d_call j_call v_call clone_size cdr3_aa cdr3_nt
- TRBJ2-7 TRBV30 - CAWGLLMAYEQYF TGTGCCTGGGGGCTGCTGATGGCCTACGAGCAGTACTTC
- TRBJ1-1 TRBV30 - CAWSVWPREAFF TGTGCCTGGAGTGTTTGGCCCCGTGAAGCTTTCTTT
TRBD1 TRBJ2-1 TRBV5-6 - CASSGTGDSGEQFF TGTGCCAGCAGCGGGACAGGGGATTCAGGTGAGCAGTTCTTC
- TRBJ2-3 TRBV9 - CASPAGTQDTQYF TGTGCCAGCCCAGCCGGGACACAAGATACGCAGTATTTT
TRBD1 TRBJ2-7 TRBV7-8 - CASSLRQGPYEQYF TGTGCCAGCAGCTTAAGACAGGGGCCCTACGAGCAGTACTTC
TRBD2 TRBJ2-1 TRBV9 - CASSLGLRWASGSNEQFF TGTGCCAGCAGCCTTGGGTTACGGTGGGCTAGCGGATCAAATGAGCAGTTCTTC
- TRBJ2-1 TRBV11-2 - CASTKHGSKWTEQFF TGTGCCAGCACCAAACACGGGAGTAAATGGACTGAGCAGTTCTTC
TRBD1 TRBJ1-3 TRBV6-1 - CASSDGQESSGNTIYF TGTGCCAGCAGTGACGGACAGGAGAGCTCTGGAAACACCATATATTTT
- TRBJ2-2 TRBV6-4 - CASSVGPTGELFF TGTGCCAGCAGTGTCGGTCCCACCGGGGAGCTGTTTTTT
TRBD1 TRBJ2-1 TRBV19 - CASTVGQGENNEQFF TGTGCCAGTACCGTGGGGCAGGGGGAAAACAATGAGCAGTTCTTC
- TRBJ1-6 TRBV30 once CAWRIRSALHF TGTGCCTGGAGGATCCGTTCGGCCCTCCACTTT
- TRBJ2-3 TRBV13 - CASSVSDTQYF TGTGCCAGCAGCGTTTCGGATACGCAGTATTTT
TRBD1 TRBJ2-7 TRBV27 - CASSLPGDRGDHEQYF TGTGCCAGCAGTTTACCGGGGGACAGGGGTGACCACGAGCAGTACTTC
TRBD1 TRBJ1-1 TRBV19 - CASSHRTGGLMTEAFF TGTGCCAGTAGCCACAGGACAGGGGGCCTTATGACTGAAGCTTTCTTT
- TRBJ2-4 TRBV5-1 - CASSLAPGVDIQYF TGCGCCAGCAGCTTGGCCCCGGGTGTGGACATTCAGTACTTC
- TRBJ1-5 TRBV4-2 - CASSQGLSNQPQHF TGTGCCAGCAGCCAGGGCCTTAGCAATCAGCCCCAGCATTTT
TRBD1 TRBJ1-1 TRBV2 - CASSQTGQTTEAFF TGTGCCAGCAGTCAGACAGGGCAGACCACTGAAGCTTTCTTT
- TRBJ1-5 TRBV30 few CAWSVPGGRGQPQHF TGTGCCTGGAGTGTTCCGGGGGGGCGCGGTCAGCCCCAGCATTTT
TRBD1 TRBJ2-5 TRBV29-1 - CSFNDRGHETQYF TGCAGCTTCAACGACAGGGGGCACGAGACCCAGTACTTC
TRBD1 TRBJ1-2 TRBV27 - CASSVGQGGGYTF TGTGCCAGCAGTGTGGGACAGGGCGGTGGCTACACCTTC
TRBD2 TRBJ2-5 TRBV9 - CASSGLARETQYF TGTGCCAGCAGCGGACTAGCGAGGGAGACCCAGTACTTC
- TRBJ1-1 TRBV5-6 few CASRSMGAWDTEAFF TGTGCCAGCAGATCTATGGGGGCCTGGGACACTGAAGCTTTCTTT
TRBD1 TRBJ2-5 TRBV6-1 - CASTRDRGWETQYF TGTGCCAGCACCCGGGACAGGGGGTGGGAGACCCAGTACTTC
- TRBJ1-1 TRBV5-6 - CASSFLRTEAFF TGTGCCAGCAGCTTCTTGCGTACTGAAGCTTTCTTT
- TRBJ2-2 TRBV7-3 - CASSLNAAGTGELFF TGTGCCAGCAGCTTAAACGCGGCGGGCACCGGGGAGCTGTTTTTT
- TRBJ2-1 TRBV9 - CASSVADRYNEQFF TGTGCCAGCAGCGTAGCGGACAGATACAATGAGCAGTTCTTC
- TRBJ1-2 TRBV5-4 - CASSLWGRVRYGYTF TGTGCCAGCAGCTTGTGGGGCAGGGTTAGGTATGGCTACACCTTC
- TRBJ2-3 TRBV7-3 many CASSLRTPHGDTDTQYF TGTGCCAGCAGCCTCCGGACGCCCCACGGGGACACAGATACGCAGTATTTT
- TRBJ2-1 TRBV21-1 few CASSKICGSKPYNEQFF TGTGCCAGCAGCAAAATATGTGGGAGTAAGCCTTACAATGAGCAGTTCTTC
- TRBJ1-2 TRBV30 - CAWNDGAYGYTF TGTGCCTGGAACGATGGGGCTTATGGCTACACCTTC
- TRBJ1-1 TRBV18 few CASSSLRDTEAFF TGTGCCAGCTCTAGCCTCCGGGACACTGAAGCTTTCTTT
- TRBJ1-5 TRBV5-6 - CASSLGLGATGNQPQHF TGTGCCAGCAGCTTGGGATTAGGCGCGACTGGCAATCAGCCCCAGCATTTT
- TRBJ2-3 TRBV7-2 few CASSLGGLGTDTQYF TGTGCCAGCAGCTTAGGGGGACTTGGCACAGATACGCAGTATTTT
- TRBJ1-3 TRBV5-1 - CASSLSGAKGNTIYF TGCGCCAGCAGCTTAAGCGGGGCGAAAGGAAACACCATATATTTT
TRBD2 TRBJ2-3 TRBV15 - CATSSRRTSGGYADTQYF TGTGCCACCAGCAGCCGAAGGACGAGCGGGGGGTATGCAGATACGCAGTATTTT
- TRBJ1-2 TRBV9 once CASSVDGGGYGYTF TGTGCCAGCAGCGTAGATGGGGGAGGCTATGGCTACACCTTC
- TRBJ1-6 TRBV19 once CASSFGGLNSPLHF TGTGCCAGTAGTTTCGGAGGGCTAAATTCACCCCTCCACTTT
- TRBJ1-1 TRBV10-3 - CASRDGDEAFF TGTGCCTCCCGGGATGGAGATGAAGCTTTCTTT
- TRBJ1-4 TRBV6-1 - CASSPGEGKVKLFF TGTGCCAGCTCCCCCGGGGAGGGCAAGGTGAAACTGTTTTTT
TRBD1 TRBJ1-5 TRBV2 - CASRRDRGSNQPQHF TGTGCCAGCAGAAGGGACAGGGGAAGCAATCAGCCCCAGCATTTT
- TRBJ1-1 TRBV4-1 once CASSQDKDWNTEAFF TGCGCCAGCAGCCAAGATAAGGACTGGAACACTGAAGCTTTCTTT
- TRBJ1-1 TRBV19 - CASCLGTNTEAFF TGTGCCAGTTGTTTGGGGACTAACACTGAAGCTTTCTTT
- TRBJ1-3 TRBV28 - CASTTSNTIYF TGTGCCAGCACCACCAGTAACACCATATATTTT
- TRBJ1-2 TRBV6-1 - CASSTPGRGYGYTF TGTGCCAGCAGCACCCCGGGGCGGGGGTATGGCTACACCTTC
- TRBJ1-6 TRBV7-2 - CASSLRGYARQVHSPLHF TGTGCCAGCAGCTTAAGAGGGTACGCGCGACAGGTCCATTCACCCCTCCACTTT
TRBD2 TRBJ2-5 TRBV5-6 - CASSVPSGQETQYF TGTGCCAGCAGCGTACCTAGCGGCCAAGAGACCCAGTACTTC
TRBD2 TRBJ2-1 TRBV27 - CASSFVGGTSYNEQFF TGTGCCAGCAGTTTCGTGGGGGGGACCTCCTACAATGAGCAGTTCTTC
- TRBJ2-2 TRBV7-8 - CASSFRGTGELFF TGTGCCAGCAGCTTTCGGGGAACCGGGGAGCTGTTTTTT
TRBD1 TRBJ1-5 TRBV6-5 - CASRRDSDQPQHF TGTGCCAGCAGGAGGGACAGCGATCAGCCCCAGCATTTT
- TRBJ2-3 TRBV2 once CASSEGSTDTQYF TGTGCCAGCAGTGAGGGCAGCACAGATACGCAGTATTTT
TRBD1 TRBJ1-2 TRBV4-1 - CASSLDGTGSYGYTF TGCGCCAGCAGCCTCGACGGGACAGGGAGCTATGGCTACACCTTC
TRBD2 TRBJ2-7 TRBV6-5 - CASSYAGRSSYEQYF TGTGCCAGCAGTTATGCCGGGAGGAGCTCCTACGAGCAGTACTTC
TRBD2 TRBJ2-7 TRBV27 - CASSSQRESYEQYF TGTGCCAGCAGTTCACAGCGGGAGTCCTACGAGCAGTACTTC
TRBD1 TRBJ2-1 TRBV18 - CASSTRQGANNEQFF TGTGCCAGCTCAACTCGACAGGGGGCGAACAATGAGCAGTTCTTC
TRBD1 TRBJ1-3 TRBV18 - CATNLQGAVGNTIYF TGTGCCACCAACCTACAGGGGGCTGTTGGAAACACCATATATTTT
- TRBJ2-7 TRBV30 - CAWSIWAGNEQYF TGTGCCTGGAGCATCTGGGCAGGGAACGAGCAGTACTTC